This TCR beta chain is drawn from a study of blood T cells in healthy people across ages. Study-wide findings and caveats: Compared with aged donors, long-lived donors showed fewer expanded clones, suggesting selection.

Germline lookup yields CDR1 MNHEY and CDR2 SVGAGI. The CDR3 runs to 14 residues. V lost 4 bases and J lost 4, with 13 bases in between. With regard to this clonotype: Its specificity is not known.

Through a sample-barcoded 5' primer and a J-beta primer mix, a second PCR was run for 7 to 11 cycles. One entry per CDR3 protein results from TCRdb running MiXCR on the 5' RACE reads. The top ten clones hold about 21% of a sample with fewer than 2,000,000 distinct CDR3 sequences, roughly two fifths of them seen once. The gene calls are TRBV6-5 and TRBJ1-2, with D unclear. Input material: blood. This TCR came from a human donor in good health. DNA for the CDR3: TGTGCCAGCAGTTCCTCGGCAGGACTCTATGGCTACACCTTC. The encoded protein is CASSSSAGLYGYTF.